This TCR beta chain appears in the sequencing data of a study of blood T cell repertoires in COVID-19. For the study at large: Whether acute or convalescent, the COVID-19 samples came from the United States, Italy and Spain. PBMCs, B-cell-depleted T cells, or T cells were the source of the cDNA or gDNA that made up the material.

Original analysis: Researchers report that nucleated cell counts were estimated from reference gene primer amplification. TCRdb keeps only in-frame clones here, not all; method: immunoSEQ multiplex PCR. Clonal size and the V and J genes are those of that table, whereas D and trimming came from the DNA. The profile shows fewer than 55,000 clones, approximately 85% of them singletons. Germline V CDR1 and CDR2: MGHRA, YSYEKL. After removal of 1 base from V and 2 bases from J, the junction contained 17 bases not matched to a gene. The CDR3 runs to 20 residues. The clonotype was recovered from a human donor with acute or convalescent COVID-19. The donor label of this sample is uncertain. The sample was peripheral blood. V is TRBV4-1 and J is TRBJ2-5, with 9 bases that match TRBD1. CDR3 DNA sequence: TGCGCCAGCAGCCAAGTTCTAACAGGGGGCGGTTTAGGTCGGCAAGAGACCCAGTACTTC. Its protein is CASSQVLTGGGLGRQETQYF.